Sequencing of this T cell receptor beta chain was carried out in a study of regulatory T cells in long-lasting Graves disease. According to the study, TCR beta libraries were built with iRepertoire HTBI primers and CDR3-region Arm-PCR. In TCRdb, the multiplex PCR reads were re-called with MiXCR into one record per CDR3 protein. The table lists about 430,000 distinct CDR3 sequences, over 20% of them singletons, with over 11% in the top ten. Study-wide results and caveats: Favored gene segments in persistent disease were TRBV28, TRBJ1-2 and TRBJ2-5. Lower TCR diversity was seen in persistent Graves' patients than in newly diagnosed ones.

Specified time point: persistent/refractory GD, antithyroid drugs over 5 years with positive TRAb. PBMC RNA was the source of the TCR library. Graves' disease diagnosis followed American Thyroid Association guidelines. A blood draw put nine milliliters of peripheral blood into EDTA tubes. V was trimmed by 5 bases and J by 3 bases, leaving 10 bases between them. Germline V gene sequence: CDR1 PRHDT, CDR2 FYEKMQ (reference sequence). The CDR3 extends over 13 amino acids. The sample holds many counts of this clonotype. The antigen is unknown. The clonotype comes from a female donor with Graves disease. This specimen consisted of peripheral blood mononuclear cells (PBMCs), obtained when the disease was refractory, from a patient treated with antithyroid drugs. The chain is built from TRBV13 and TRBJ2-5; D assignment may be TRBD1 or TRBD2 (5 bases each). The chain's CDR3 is CASSPGTEETQYF. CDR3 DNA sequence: TGTGCCAGCAGCCCTGGGACGGAAGAGACCCAGTACTTC.